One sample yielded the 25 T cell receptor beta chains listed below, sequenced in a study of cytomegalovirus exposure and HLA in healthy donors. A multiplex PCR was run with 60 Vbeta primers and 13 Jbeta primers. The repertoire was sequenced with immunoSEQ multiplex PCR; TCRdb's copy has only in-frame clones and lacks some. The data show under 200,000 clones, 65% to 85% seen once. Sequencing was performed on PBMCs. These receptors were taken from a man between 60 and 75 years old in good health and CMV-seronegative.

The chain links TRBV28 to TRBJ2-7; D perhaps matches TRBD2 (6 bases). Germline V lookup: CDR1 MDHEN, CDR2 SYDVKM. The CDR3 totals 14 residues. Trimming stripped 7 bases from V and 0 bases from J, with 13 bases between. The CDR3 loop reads CASTDTGLSYEQYF. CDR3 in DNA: TGTGCCAGCACTGATACGGGACTCTCCTACGAGCAGTACTTC.

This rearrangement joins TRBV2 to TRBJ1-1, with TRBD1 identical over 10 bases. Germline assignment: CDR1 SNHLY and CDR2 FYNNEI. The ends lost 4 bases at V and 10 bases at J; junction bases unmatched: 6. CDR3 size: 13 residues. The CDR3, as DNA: TGTGCCAGCAGTGCTTGGGACAGGGGATTAGCTTTCTTT. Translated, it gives CASSAWDRGLAFF.

As DNA, the CDR3 is TGCAGCGTTGAGGCCCGACGGGGCACCGGGGAGCTGTTTTTT. Translating it yields CSVEARRGTGELFF. The chain combines TRBV29-1 with TRBJ2-2; D may be TRBD2 (5 bases). Germline assignment: CDR1 SQVTM and CDR2 ANQGSEA. The CDR3 is 14 amino acids. Trimming removed 3 bases at V and 4 bases at J, with 12 bases between.

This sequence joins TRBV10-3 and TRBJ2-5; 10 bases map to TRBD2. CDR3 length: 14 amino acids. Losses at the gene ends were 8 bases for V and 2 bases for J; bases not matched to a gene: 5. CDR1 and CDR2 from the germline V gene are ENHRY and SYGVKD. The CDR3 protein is CAIGGAGGQETQYF. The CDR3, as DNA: TGTGCCATCGGCGGAGCGGGGGGGCAAGAGACCCAGTACTTC.

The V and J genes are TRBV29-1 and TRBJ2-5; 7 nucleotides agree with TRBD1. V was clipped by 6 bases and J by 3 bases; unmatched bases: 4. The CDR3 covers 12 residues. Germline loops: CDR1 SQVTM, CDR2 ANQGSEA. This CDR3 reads CSVDDREETQYF. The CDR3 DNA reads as TGCAGCGTCGATGACAGGGAAGAGACCCAGTACTTC.

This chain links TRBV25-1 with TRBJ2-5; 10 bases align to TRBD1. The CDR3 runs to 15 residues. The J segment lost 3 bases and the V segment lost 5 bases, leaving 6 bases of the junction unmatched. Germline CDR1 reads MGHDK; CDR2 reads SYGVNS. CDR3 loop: CASSPGDRGKETQYF. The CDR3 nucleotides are TGTGCCAGCAGTCCCGGGGACAGGGGCAAAGAGACCCAGTACTTC.

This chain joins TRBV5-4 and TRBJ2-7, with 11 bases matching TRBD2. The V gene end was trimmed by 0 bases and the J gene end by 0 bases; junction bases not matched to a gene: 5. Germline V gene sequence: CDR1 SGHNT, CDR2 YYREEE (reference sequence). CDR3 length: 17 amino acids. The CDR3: CASSLGVGLAVSYEQYF. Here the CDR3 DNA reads TGTGCCAGCAGCTTGGGGGTGGGACTAGCGGTCTCCTACGAGCAGTACTTC.

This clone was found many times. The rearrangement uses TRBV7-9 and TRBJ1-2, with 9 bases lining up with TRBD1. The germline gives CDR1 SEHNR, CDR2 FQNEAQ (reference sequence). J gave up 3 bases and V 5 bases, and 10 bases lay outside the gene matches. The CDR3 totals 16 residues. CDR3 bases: TGTGCCAGCAGCCGACCTCACCGGACAGGGGACTATGGCTACACCTTC. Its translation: CASSRPHRTGDYGYTF.

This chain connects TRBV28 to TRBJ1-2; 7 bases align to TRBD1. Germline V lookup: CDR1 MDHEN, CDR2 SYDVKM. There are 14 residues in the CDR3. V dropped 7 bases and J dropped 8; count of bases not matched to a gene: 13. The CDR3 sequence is CASNSLGRGEGYTF. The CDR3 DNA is TGTGCCAGCAATTCGTTAGGCAGGGGGGAGGGCTACACCTTC.

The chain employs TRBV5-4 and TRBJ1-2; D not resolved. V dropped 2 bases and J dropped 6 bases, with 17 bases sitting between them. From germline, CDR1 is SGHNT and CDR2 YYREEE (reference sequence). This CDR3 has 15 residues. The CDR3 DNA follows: TGTGCCAGCAGCTTCCGAGGTCAGCGGAACGATGGCTACACCTTC. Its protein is CASSFRGQRNDGYTF.

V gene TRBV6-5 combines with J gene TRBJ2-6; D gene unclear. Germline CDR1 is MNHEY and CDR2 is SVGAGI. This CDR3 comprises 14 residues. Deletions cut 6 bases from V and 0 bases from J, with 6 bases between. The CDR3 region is CASSLDSGANVLTF. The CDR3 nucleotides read TGTGCCAGCAGCCTAGACTCTGGGGCCAACGTCCTGACTTTC.

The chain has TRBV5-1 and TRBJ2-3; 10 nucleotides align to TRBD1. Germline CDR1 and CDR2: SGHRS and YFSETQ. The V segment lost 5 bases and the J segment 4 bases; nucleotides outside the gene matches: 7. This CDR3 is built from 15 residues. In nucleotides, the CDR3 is TGCGCCAGCAGTGGGACAGGGGCCATATCAGATACGCAGTATTTT. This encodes CASSGTGAISDTQYF.

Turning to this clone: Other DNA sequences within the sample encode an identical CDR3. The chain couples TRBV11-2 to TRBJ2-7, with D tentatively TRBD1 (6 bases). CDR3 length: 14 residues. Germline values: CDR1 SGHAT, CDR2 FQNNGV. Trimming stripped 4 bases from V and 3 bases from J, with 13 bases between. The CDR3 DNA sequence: TGTGCCAGCAGCTCGATCCAAGGGGGCTACGAGCAGTACTTC. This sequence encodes CASSSIQGGYEQYF.

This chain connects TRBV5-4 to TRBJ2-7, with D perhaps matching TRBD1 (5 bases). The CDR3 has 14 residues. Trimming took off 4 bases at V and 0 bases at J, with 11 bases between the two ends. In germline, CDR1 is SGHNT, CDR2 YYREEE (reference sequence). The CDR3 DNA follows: TGTGCCAGCAGCCCCAGGGTCTGCTCCTACGAGCAGTACTTC. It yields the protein CASSPRVCSYEQYF. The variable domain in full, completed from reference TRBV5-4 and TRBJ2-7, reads ETGVTQSPTHLIKTRGQQVTLRCSSQSGHNTVSWYQQALGQGPQFIFQYYREEENGRGNFPPRFSGLQFPNYSSELNVNALELDDSALYLCASSPRVCSYEQYFGPGTRLTVT.

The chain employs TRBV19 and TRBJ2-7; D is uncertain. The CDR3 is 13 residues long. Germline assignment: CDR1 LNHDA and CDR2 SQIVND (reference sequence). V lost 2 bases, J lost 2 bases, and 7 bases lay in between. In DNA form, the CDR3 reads TGTGCCAGTAGTATATCTCTCCCCTACGAGCAGTACTTC. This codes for CASSISLPYEQYF. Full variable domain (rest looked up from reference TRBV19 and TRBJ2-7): DGGITQSPKYLFRKEGQNVTLSCEQNLNHDAMYWYRQDPGQGLRLIYYSQIVNDFQKGDIAEGYSVSREKKESFPLTVTSAQKNPTAFYLCASSISLPYEQYFGPGTRLTVT.

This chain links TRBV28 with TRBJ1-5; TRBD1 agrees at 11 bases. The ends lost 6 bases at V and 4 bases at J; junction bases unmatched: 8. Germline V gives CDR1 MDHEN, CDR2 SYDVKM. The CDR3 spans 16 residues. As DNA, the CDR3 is TGTGCCAGCAGCTACGGGACAGGGGGTGTTAATCAGCCCCAGCATTTT. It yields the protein CASSYGTGGVNQPQHF.

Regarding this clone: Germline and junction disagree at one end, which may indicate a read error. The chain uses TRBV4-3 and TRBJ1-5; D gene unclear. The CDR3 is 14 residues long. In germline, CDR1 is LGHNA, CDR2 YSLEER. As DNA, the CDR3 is TGCGCCAGCAGCCAATTTACGGGGAATCAGCCCCAGAATTTT. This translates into CASSQFTGNQPQNF.

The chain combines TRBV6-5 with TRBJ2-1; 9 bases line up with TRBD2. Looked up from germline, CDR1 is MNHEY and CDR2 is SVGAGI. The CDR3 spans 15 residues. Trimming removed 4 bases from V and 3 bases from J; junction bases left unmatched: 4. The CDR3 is CASSSSGGLYNEQFF. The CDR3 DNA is TGTGCCAGCAGTTCGAGCGGGGGGCTCTACAATGAGCAGTTCTTC.

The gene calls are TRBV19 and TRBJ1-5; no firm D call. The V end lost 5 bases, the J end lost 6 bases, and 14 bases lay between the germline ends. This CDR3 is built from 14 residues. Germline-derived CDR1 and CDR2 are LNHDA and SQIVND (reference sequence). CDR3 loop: CASSPPGTIQPQHF. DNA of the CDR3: TGTGCCAGTAGTCCTCCGGGTACGATTCAGCCCCAGCATTTT.

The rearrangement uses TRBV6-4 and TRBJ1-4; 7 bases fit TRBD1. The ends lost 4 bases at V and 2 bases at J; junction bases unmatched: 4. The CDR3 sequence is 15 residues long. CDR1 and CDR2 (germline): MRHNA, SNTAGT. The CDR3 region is CASSATGTTNEKLFF. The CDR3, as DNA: TGTGCCAGCAGTGCGACAGGGACCACTAATGAAAAACTGTTTTTT.

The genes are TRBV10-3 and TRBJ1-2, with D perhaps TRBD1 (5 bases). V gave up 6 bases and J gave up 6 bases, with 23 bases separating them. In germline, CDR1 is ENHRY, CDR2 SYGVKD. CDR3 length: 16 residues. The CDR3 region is CAISYTGPNGGNGYTF. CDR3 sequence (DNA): TGTGCCATCAGCTACACGGGGCCCAACGGGGGGAATGGCTACACCTTC.

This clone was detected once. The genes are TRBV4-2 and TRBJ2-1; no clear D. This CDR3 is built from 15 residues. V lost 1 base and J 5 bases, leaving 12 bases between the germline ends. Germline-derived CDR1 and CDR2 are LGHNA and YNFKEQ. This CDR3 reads CASSQVSPLHNEQFF. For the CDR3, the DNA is TGTGCCAGCAGCCAAGTTTCCCCCCTCCACAATGAGCAGTTCTTC.

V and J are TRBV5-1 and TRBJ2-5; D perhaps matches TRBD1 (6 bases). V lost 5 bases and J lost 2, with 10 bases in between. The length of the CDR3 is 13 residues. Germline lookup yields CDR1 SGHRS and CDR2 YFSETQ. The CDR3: CASREDRQETQYF. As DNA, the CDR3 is TGCGCCAGCAGGGAAGACAGGCAAGAGACCCAGTACTTC.

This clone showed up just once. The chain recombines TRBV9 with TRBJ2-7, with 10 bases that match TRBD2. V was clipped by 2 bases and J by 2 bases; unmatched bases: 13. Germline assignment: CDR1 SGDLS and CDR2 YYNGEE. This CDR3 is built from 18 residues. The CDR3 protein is CASSVTPLGSGGAYEQYF. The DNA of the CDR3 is TGTGCCAGCAGCGTCACCCCCTTGGGAAGCGGGGGGGCCTACGAGCAGTACTTC.

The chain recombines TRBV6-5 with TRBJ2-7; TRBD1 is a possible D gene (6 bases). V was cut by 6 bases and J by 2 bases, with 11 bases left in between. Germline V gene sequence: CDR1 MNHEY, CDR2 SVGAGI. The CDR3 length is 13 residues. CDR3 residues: CASSQGPPYEQYF. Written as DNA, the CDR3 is TGTGCCAGCAGCCAGGGGCCCCCCTACGAGCAGTACTTC.